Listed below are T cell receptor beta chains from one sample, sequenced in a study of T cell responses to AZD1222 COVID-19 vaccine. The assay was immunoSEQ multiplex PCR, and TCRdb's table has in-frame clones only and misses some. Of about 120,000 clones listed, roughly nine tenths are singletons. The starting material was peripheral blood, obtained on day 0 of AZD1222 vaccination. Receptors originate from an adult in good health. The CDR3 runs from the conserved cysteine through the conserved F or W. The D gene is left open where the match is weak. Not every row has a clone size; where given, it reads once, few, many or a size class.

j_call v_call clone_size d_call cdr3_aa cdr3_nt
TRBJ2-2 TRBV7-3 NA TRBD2 CASSFLAGGHNTGELFF TGTGCCAGCAGCTTTCTAGCGGGAGGGCATAACACCGGGGAGCTGTTTTTT
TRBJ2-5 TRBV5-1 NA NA CASSPGIPKTQYF TGCGCCAGCAGCCCCGGGATTCCCAAGACCCAGTACTTC
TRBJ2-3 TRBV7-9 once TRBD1 CASSPGQYTDTQYF TGTGCCAGCAGCCCGGGACAGTACACAGATACGCAGTATTTT
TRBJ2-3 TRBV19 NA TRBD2 CASSPRLAGNSDTQYF TGTGCCAGTAGTCCACGACTAGCGGGAAACTCAGATACGCAGTATTTT
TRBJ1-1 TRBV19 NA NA CASSVQKNTEAFF TGTGCCAGTAGTGTACAGAAGAACACTGAAGCTTTCTTT
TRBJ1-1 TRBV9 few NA CASSVASGTEAFF TGTGCCAGCAGCGTAGCTTCGGGGACTGAAGCTTTCTTT
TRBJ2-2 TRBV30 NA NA CAWRGQGNTGELFF TGTGCCTGGAGAGGGCAGGGAAACACCGGGGAGCTGTTTTTT
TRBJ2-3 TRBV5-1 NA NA CASSLKTSRTDTQYF TGCGCCAGCAGCTTGAAAACTAGTCGCACAGATACGCAGTATTTT
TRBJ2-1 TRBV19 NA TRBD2 CATSPLAGAPSSYNEQFF TGTGCCACCAGCCCTCTAGCGGGAGCCCCGAGCTCCTACAATGAGCAGTTCTTC
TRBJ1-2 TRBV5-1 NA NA CASSPSRTANYGYTF TGCGCCAGCAGCCCCTCCCGGACGGCTAACTATGGCTACACCTTC
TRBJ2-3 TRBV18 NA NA CASSPPGRKTDTQYF TGTGCCAGCTCACCACCCGGGAGAAAAACAGATACGCAGTATTTT
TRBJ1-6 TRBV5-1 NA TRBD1 CASSGGQDYSPLHF TGCGCCAGCAGCGGCGGACAGGACTATTCACCCCTCCACTTT
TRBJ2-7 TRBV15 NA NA CATSRDTSSYEQYF TGTGCCACCAGCAGAGATACCAGCTCCTACGAGCAGTACTTC
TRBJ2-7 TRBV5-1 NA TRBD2 CASSLSGRWGEQYF TGCGCCAGCAGCTTAAGCGGGAGGTGGGGCGAGCAGTACTTC
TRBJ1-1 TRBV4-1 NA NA CASSPSRAGRRDTEAFF TGCGCCAGCAGCCCCTCTAGGGCAGGGCGGAGAGATACTGAAGCTTTCTTT
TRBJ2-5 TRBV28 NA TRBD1 CASSFPRRTGVIETQYF TGTGCCAGCAGTTTCCCGAGACGGACAGGGGTGATAGAGACCCAGTACTTC
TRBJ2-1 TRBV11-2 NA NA CASSYGNEQFF TGTGCCAGCAGCTATGGGAATGAGCAGTTCTTC
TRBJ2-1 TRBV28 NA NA CASSFPTGIAEQFF TGTGCCAGCAGTTTCCCCACAGGGATAGCTGAGCAGTTCTTC
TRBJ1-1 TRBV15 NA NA CATSREGGGTEAFF TGTGCCACCAGCAGAGAAGGTGGGGGCACTGAAGCTTTCTTT